This T cell receptor beta chain was sequenced in a study of follicular helper T cells after annual influenza vaccination. Time point denoted: 2014-2015 season, pre-vaccination. Clones were sequenced by immunoSEQ multiplex PCR, and TCRdb holds only the in-frame ones, with some missing. Here the sample spans roughly 13,000 clones, roughly 78% being singletons. This clone has only a few counts. The CDR3 loop spans 15 amino acids. Trimming pared 1 base from V and 3 bases from J, leaving 11 bases between. Germline CDR1 is SGHDT and CDR2 is YYEEEE. V and J are TRBV5-6 and TRBJ1-5, with D maybe TRBD1 (5 bases). This receptor was obtained from an adult who received the influenza vaccine. Sequencing was performed on CXCR5- memory CD4+ T cells sorted from blood, taken on the day of influenza vaccination. This CDR3 reads CASSLLQGHNQPQHF. The CDR3 region has the DNA TGTGCCAGCAGCTTGCTTCAGGGCCACAATCAGCCCCAGCATTTT.